The next 20 T cell receptor beta chains were all read from a single sample in a study of blood T cell repertoires in COVID-19. Only in-frame clones appear in the TCRdb table, and some are missing; sequencing was by immunoSEQ multiplex PCR. This sample carries about 64,000 clones, more than 65% of them seen once, and the ten largest clones take 4.5% to 7%. The sequenced sample was peripheral blood. These receptors were taken from a woman aged 55 to 70 with acute or convalescent COVID-19.

The rearrangement uses TRBV6-5 and TRBJ2-7; 10 positions agree with TRBD1. CDR3 length: 15 residues. Unmatched junction bases numbered 3, after V lost 4 bases and J lost 0 bases. Germline V gene sequence: CDR1 MNHEY, CDR2 SVGAGI. The CDR3 sequence: CASSSRDRGSYEQYF. CDR3 DNA: TGTGCCAGCAGTTCCCGGGACAGGGGCTCCTACGAGCAGTACTTC.

The J gene is TRBJ2-7, the V gene TRBV5-4; 14 bases are a match to TRBD2. The CDR3 is 16 amino acids. Per germline, CDR1 SGHNT and CDR2 YYREEE (reference sequence). Trimming took 0 bases from V and 2 from J; bases not matched to a gene: 1. The CDR3 is CASSLGLAGGTYEQYF. In nucleotides, the CDR3 is TGTGCCAGCAGCTTGGGACTAGCGGGGGGGACCTACGAGCAGTACTTC.

This clone was seen once. The chain links TRBV6-5 to TRBJ2-3; 8 positions agree with TRBD2. After removal of 8 bases from V and 4 bases from J, the junction contained 2 bases not matched to a gene. This CDR3 comprises 12 residues. Germline assignment: CDR1 MNHEY and CDR2 SVGAGI. This CDR3 reads CASEAGADTQYF. Here the CDR3 DNA reads TGTGCCAGCGAAGCGGGGGCAGATACGCAGTATTTT.

This chain joins TRBV21-1 and TRBJ1-6. TRBV21-1 is assigned pseudogene status. The length of the CDR3 is 20 residues. In nucleotides, the CDR3 is TGTGCCAGCAGCAAAAGGTTGGACGTGGACTCGAGCTCCTATAATTCACCCCTCCACTTT. Its protein product is CASSKRLDVDSSSYNSPLHF.

This clone was observed a single time. Other DNA sequences from this sample encode an identical CDR3 as well. Here the CDR3 reads CASSSGQGPHYGYTF. DNA of the CDR3: TGCGCCAGCAGCTCGGGACAGGGTCCACACTATGGCTACACCTTC. V is TRBV5-1 and J is TRBJ1-2, with 9 nucleotides matching TRBD1. The CDR3 extends over 15 amino acids. The V and J ends lost 3 bases and 3 bases, in that order; junction bases with no gene match: 6. CDR1 and CDR2 (germline): SGHRS, YFSETQ.

The chain recombines TRBV15 with TRBJ1-5; D gene unclear. CDR3 length: 14 amino acids. Deletions cut 0 bases from V and 2 bases from J, with 5 bases between. In germline, CDR1 is LNHNV, CDR2 YYDKDF (reference sequence). The CDR3 loop reads CATSRDFGNQPQHF. CDR3 DNA: TGTGCCACCAGCAGAGACTTCGGCAATCAGCCCCAGCATTTT. Variable domain in full (rest from reference TRBV15 and TRBJ1-5): DAMVIQNPRYQVTQFGKPVTLSCSQTLNHNVMYWYQQKSSQAPKLLFHYYDKDFNNEADTPDNFQSRRPNTSFCFLDIRSPGLGDTAMYLCATSRDFGNQPQHFGDGTRLSIL.

The chain is built from TRBV11-2 and TRBJ2-7, with D hard to call. Germline-derived CDR1 and CDR2 are SGHAT and FQNNGV. The V gene lost 0 bases and the J gene lost 0 bases, with 9 bases spanning the gap. The CDR3 loop spans 15 amino acids. This chain's CDR3 is CASSLDSASSYEQYF. CDR3 nucleotide sequence: TGTGCCAGCAGCTTAGACAGCGCGAGCTCCTACGAGCAGTACTTC.

This chain joins TRBV29-1 and TRBJ2-3; D is possibly TRBD2 (6 bases). The CDR3 covers 14 residues. Germline assignment: CDR1 SQVTM and CDR2 ANQGSEA. Trimming pared 3 bases from V and 2 bases from J, leaving 12 bases between. The CDR3 protein is CSVDYGGFTDTQYF. CDR3 nucleotide sequence: TGCAGCGTTGATTATGGGGGGTTCACAGATACGCAGTATTTT.

The V and J genes are TRBV30 and TRBJ1-3; a weak D match, TRBD1 (5 bases). Trimming took 3 bases from V and 4 from J, leaving 16 bases between them. This CDR3 contains 15 residues. In germline, CDR1 is GTSNPN, CDR2 SVGIG (reference sequence). The CDR3 DNA reads as TGTGCCTGGAGGGGAAGGGGAGGGAAGGGAAACACCATATATTTT. Translating gives CAWRGRGGKGNTIYF.

The genes are TRBV7-6 and TRBJ2-2; D is possibly TRBD1 (5 bases). Between the trimmed V and J ends, which lost 3 bases and 4 bases, there was a span of 12 bases. The germline V gene has CDR1 SGHVS and CDR2 FNYEAQ. The CDR3 is 15 amino acids. Written as DNA, the CDR3 is TGTGCCAGCAGCTTGGGGCAGGTCAGCACCGGGGAGCTGTTTTTT. Amino acids: CASSLGQVSTGELFF.

V and J are TRBV19 and TRBJ1-5, with TRBD1 matching 7 bases. The V and J ends lost 5 bases and 7 bases, in that order; junction bases with no gene match: 2. The CDR3 has 12 amino acids. The germline gives CDR1 LNHDA, CDR2 SQIVND (reference sequence). CDR3 protein: CASSSGGQPQHF. The CDR3 nucleotides read TGTGCCAGTAGTTCAGGGGGGCAGCCCCAGCATTTT.

This clone was seen just once. The chain carries TRBV27 and TRBJ1-6; tentatively, D is TRBD1 (6 bases). Trimming removed 5 bases from V and 3 bases from J, with 11 bases in between. From germline, CDR1 is MNHEY and CDR2 SMNVEV (reference sequence). This CDR3 comprises 15 residues. This CDR3 is CASSPRDNYNSPLHF. In nucleotides, the CDR3 is TGTGCCAGCAGTCCCCGGGACAACTATAATTCACCCCTCCACTTT.

The chain has TRBV5-1 and TRBJ1-5; 8 nucleotides match TRBD1. CDR1 SGHRS and CDR2 YFSETQ come from the germline V gene. Losses at the gene ends were 2 bases for V and 2 bases for J; bases not matched to a gene: 3. This CDR3 region has 15 residues. This CDR3 reads CASSLGQGGNQPQHF. CDR3 nucleotide sequence: TGCGCCAGCAGCTTAGGACAGGGCGGCAATCAGCCCCAGCATTTT. The full variable domain, completed using reference TRBV5-1 and TRBJ1-5, is KAGVTQTPRYLIKTRGQQVTLSCSPISGHRSVSWYQQTPGQGLQFLFEYFSETQRNKGNFPGRFSGRQFSNSRSEMNVSTLELGDSALYLCASSLGQGGNQPQHFGDGTRLSIL.

The chain carries TRBV5-1 and TRBJ2-1; D gene uncertain. The CDR3 is made up of 12 amino acids. Germline CDR1 SGHRS, CDR2 YFSETQ. V lost 0 bases, J lost 9 bases, and 7 bases lay in between. This CDR3 is CASSLDSGEQFF. The DNA of the CDR3 is TGCGCCAGCAGCTTGGATTCGGGTGAGCAGTTCTTC.

Note on this clone: Other DNA sequences in this specimen translate into the identical CDR3. This sequence joins TRBV7-3 and TRBJ2-3; the match to TRBD1 covers 10 bases. Per the germline V gene, CDR1 is SGHTA and CDR2 is FQGTGA. V shed 2 bases and J 6 bases; nucleotides not matched to a gene: 2. This CDR3 comprises 14 residues. The CDR3 loop is CASSLGDRGDTQYF. The CDR3, as DNA: TGTGCCAGCAGCTTAGGGGACAGGGGCGATACGCAGTATTTT.

The V gene is TRBV3-1 (or the pseudogene TRBV3-2), the J gene TRBJ1-4, with a possible D match to TRBD1 (6 bases). CDR3 length: 16 amino acids. Germline V gene sequence: CDR1 LGHDT, CDR2 YNNKEL (reference sequence). Trimming stripped 4 bases from V and 5 bases from J, with 17 bases between. The CDR3 protein is CASSPPTGQGNEKLFF. The CDR3 bases are TGTGCCAGCAGCCCGCCAACAGGGCAGGGGAATGAAAAACTGTTTTTT.

This rearrangement joins TRBV2 to TRBJ1-3; D unclear. The CDR3 runs 12 residues. V lost 6 bases and J lost 1, with 4 bases in between. Germline-derived CDR1 and CDR2 are SNHLY and FYNNEI. CDR3 sequence: CASRQSGNTIYF. The CDR3 bases are TGTGCCAGCAGGCAGTCTGGAAACACCATATATTTT.

This clone was counted once. The chain carries TRBV7-7 and TRBJ1-5; D possibly corresponds to TRBD1 (6 bases). This CDR3 comprises 17 residues. Between the trimmed V and J ends, which lost 1 base and 0 bases, there was a span of 13 bases. Germline lookup yields CDR1 SSHAT and CDR2 FNYEAQ (reference sequence). This chain's CDR3 is CASSLVGDTYSNQPQHF. The DNA of the CDR3 is TGTGCCAGCAGCTTAGTGGGGGACACCTATAGCAATCAGCCCCAGCATTTT.

The chain has TRBV6-5 and TRBJ1-1; D not resolved. The CDR3 has 15 amino acids. Trimming pared 4 bases from V and 6 bases from J, leaving 18 bases between. Germline loops: CDR1 MNHEY, CDR2 SVGAGI. The CDR3 DNA reads TGTGCCAGCAGTTCCCCATCGACCGGGAGCGCTGAAGCTTTCTTT. Amino acid sequence: CASSSPSTGSAEAFF.

V gene TRBV29-1 combines with J gene TRBJ2-3, with 9 bases fitting TRBD2. The germline V gene encodes CDR1 SQVTM and CDR2 ANQGSEA. The CDR3 runs 15 residues. V trimming: 5 bases; J trimming: 4 bases; junction bases outside the gene matches: 10. CDR3 nucleotides: TGCAGCGTTCAACCGGGCGGGGGGGCAGCAGATACGCAGTATTTT. This codes for CSVQPGGGAADTQYF.